This is a list of T cell receptor beta chains from one sample in a study of shared clonotypes between healthy human individuals. Profiled with immunoSEQ multiplex PCR; TCRdb holds only in-frame clones, not every one. The profile covers around 2,000,000 clones, with just under 95% appearing a single time and about 1.1% taken by the ten largest. Input material: naive CD8+ T cells sorted from blood. The receptors originated from a man between 18 and 29 years old in good health. The CDR3 runs from the conserved cysteine through the conserved F or W. The D gene is left open where the match is weak. Clone size is not always given. Where it is, it says once, few, many or a class for expanded clones.

v_call,d_call,j_call,clone_size,cdr3_aa,cdr3_nt
TRBV7-3,-,TRBJ2-1,-,CASSPSGSEQFF,TGTGCCAGCAGCCCATCTGGCAGTGAGCAGTTCTTC
TRBV4-3,TRBD2,TRBJ2-7,-,CASSQAVAGDYEQYF,TGCGCCAGCAGCCAGGCAGTAGCGGGAGATTACGAGCAGTACTTC
TRBV27,TRBD2,TRBJ2-7,-,CASLSTSGTYEQYF,TGTGCCAGCCTTTCGACTAGCGGAACCTACGAGCAGTACTTC
TRBV2,-,TRBJ2-1,-,CASRQSSYNEQFF,TGTGCCAGCAGGCAGAGCTCCTACAATGAGCAGTTCTTC
TRBV6-1,-,TRBJ1-2,-,CASSETGTPFYGYTF,TGTGCCAGCAGTGAGACCGGGACACCTTTCTATGGCTACACCTTC
TRBV4-1,TRBD1,TRBJ2-7,-,CASSQETGGYEQYF,TGCGCCAGCAGCCAAGAGACAGGGGGGTACGAGCAGTACTTC
TRBV2,-,TRBJ2-5,-,CASSENPGPRTQYF,TGTGCCAGCAGTGAAAATCCGGGCCCTAGGACCCAGTACTTC
TRBV29-1,-,TRBJ2-4,-,CSALGGGGWENIQYF,TGCAGCGCCCTAGGAGGTGGGGGCTGGGAAAACATTCAGTACTTC
TRBV7-9,TRBD2,TRBJ2-7,-,CASSLDGSGGYEQYF,TGTGCCAGCAGCTTAGATGGGTCGGGGGGCTACGAGCAGTACTTC
TRBV5-6,-,TRBJ2-1,-,CASSWNTGAHNEQFF,TGTGCCAGCAGCTGGAATACTGGGGCCCACAATGAGCAGTTCTTC
TRBV9,TRBD2,TRBJ2-1,-,CASSVGASGYNEQFF,TGTGCCAGCAGCGTGGGGGCTAGCGGGTACAATGAGCAGTTCTTC
TRBV15,-,TRBJ1-2,-,CATSSQGSNYGYTF,TGTGCCACCAGCAGCCAGGGGTCTAACTATGGCTACACCTTC
TRBV19,-,TRBJ1-5,once,CASSTSTLLGSQNSNQPQHF,TGTGCCAGTAGTACCTCCACCCTCCTCGGTAGCCAGAATAGCAATCAGCCCCAGCATTTT
TRBV10-2,TRBD2,TRBJ2-5,-,CASAGVSRTETQYF,TGCGCCAGCGCGGGGGTCTCAAGAACGGAGACCCAGTACTTC
TRBV6-5,TRBD1,TRBJ1-2,once,CASALEGQGIHGYTF,TGTGCCAGTGCCCTTGAGGGACAGGGGATCCATGGCTACACCTTC
TRBV5-4,TRBD2,TRBJ2-7,-,CASSLWGGYEQYF,TGTGCCAGCAGCTTGTGGGGAGGGTACGAGCAGTACTTC
TRBV7-8,-,TRBJ1-2,-,CASIDTVSGTYGYTF,TGTGCCAGCATCGATACCGTTTCAGGAACTTATGGCTACACCTTC
TRBV10-1,TRBD2,TRBJ2-3,-,CASSDGRPTDTQYF,TGCGCCAGCAGCGACGGGAGGCCAACAGATACGCAGTATTTT
TRBV19,-,TRBJ2-2,-,CASSISGDGELFF,TGTGCCAGTAGTATTTCGGGGGACGGGGAGCTGTTTTTT
TRBV10-3,-,TRBJ1-1,-,CAISESMGLGTEAFF,TGTGCCATCAGTGAGTCGATGGGGTTGGGAACTGAAGCTTTCTTT
TRBV6-6,TRBD1,TRBJ2-5,-,CASRTGTGKETQYF,TGTGCCAGCAGAACCGGGACAGGGAAAGAGACCCAGTACTTC
TRBV7-8,TRBD1,TRBJ2-3,-,CASSLHAGGKDTDTQYF,TGTGCCAGCAGCCTCCACGCAGGGGGTAAGGACACAGATACGCAGTATTTT
TRBV11-3,-,TRBJ2-1,-,CASSFGPGQNNEQFF,TGTGCCAGCAGCTTTGGGCCGGGACAAAACAATGAGCAGTTCTTC
TRBV5-1,-,TRBJ2-7,-,CASRGVGEQYF,TGCGCCAGCAGAGGGGTTGGCGAGCAGTACTTC
TRBV11-2,-,TRBJ1-1,-,CASSSLRGIDTEAFF,TGTGCCAGCAGCTCCCTCAGGGGAATTGACACTGAAGCTTTCTTT
TRBV11-3,-,TRBJ2-7,-,CASSLGTGIEQYF,TGTGCCAGCAGCTTAGGAACAGGGATCGAGCAGTACTTC
TRBV7-9,-,TRBJ2-1,few,CASSLVNNEQFF,TGTGCCAGCAGCTTAGTAAACAATGAGCAGTTCTTC
TRBV10-2,-,TRBJ2-5,-,CASSDDLEETQYF,TGCGCCAGCAGTGACGATCTGGAAGAGACCCAGTACTTC
TRBV29-1,-,TRBJ2-7,-,CSVEFPLQIEQYF,TGCAGCGTTGAGTTCCCCTTACAAATCGAGCAGTACTTC
TRBV11-2,TRBD1,TRBJ2-1,once,CASSLASLGGAYNEQFF,TGTGCCAGCAGCTTAGCGAGTTTAGGGGGCGCCTACAATGAGCAGTTCTTC
TRBV5-6,-,TRBJ2-3,-,CASSVTDTQYF,TGTGCCAGCAGTGTCACAGATACGCAGTATTTT
TRBV4-3,TRBD2,TRBJ2-2,-,CASSQDYGLAGGYGELFF,TGCGCCAGCAGCCAAGACTACGGACTAGCGGGGGGTTACGGGGAGCTGTTTTTT
TRBV4-3,-,TRBJ2-3,-,CASSQAGSGTDTQYF,TGCGCCAGCAGCCAGGCCGGGAGTGGCACAGATACGCAGTATTTT
TRBV27,TRBD2,TRBJ2-5,-,CASMGGDGETQYF,TGTGCCAGCATGGGGGGGGATGGAGAGACCCAGTACTTC
TRBV6-1,-,TRBJ1-1,-,CASAGGALNTEAFF,TGTGCCAGCGCCGGAGGGGCCTTGAACACTGAAGCTTTCTTT
TRBV28,-,TRBJ1-1,-,CASSLGLDMNTEAFF,TGTGCCAGCAGTTTAGGGTTGGACATGAACACTGAAGCTTTCTTT
TRBV11-2,TRBD1,TRBJ1-5,-,CASSLGVTGGMEPQHF,TGTGCCAGCAGCTTAGGTGTGACAGGGGGCATGGAGCCCCAGCATTTT
TRBV5-8,-,TRBJ1-2,-,CASSPMGANYGYTF,TGTGCCAGCAGCCCCATGGGTGCTAACTATGGCTACACCTTC
TRBV4-1,-,TRBJ2-2,-,CASSQDWGTWGSAGELFF,TGCGCCAGCAGCCAAGATTGGGGGACGTGGGGCTCGGCCGGGGAGCTGTTTTTT
TRBV11-2,-,TRBJ2-7,-,CASSSGTHSYEQYF,TGTGCCAGCAGCTCCGGGACGCACTCCTACGAGCAGTACTTC
TRBV27,-,TRBJ1-6,-,CASSLMRGDSPLHF,TGTGCCAGCAGTTTAATGAGGGGGGATTCACCCCTCCACTTT
TRBV29-1,-,TRBJ1-2,-,CSVEVAGLDGYTF,TGCAGCGTTGAAGTGGCAGGCTTGGATGGCTACACCTTC
TRBV6-5,-,TRBJ1-1,-,CASSYTGGLEAFF,TGTGCCAGCAGTTACACTGGGGGCCTTGAAGCTTTCTTT
TRBV27,TRBD1,TRBJ2-7,-,CASSLSGGYNEQYF,TGTGCCAGCAGTTTATCAGGGGGCTATAACGAGCAGTACTTC
TRBV29-1,-,TRBJ2-3,-,CSVVKTGFPDTQYF,TGCAGCGTTGTTAAAACAGGTTTTCCAGATACGCAGTATTTT
TRBV2,TRBD2,TRBJ2-7,once,CASSESGGAPYEQYF,TGTGCCAGCAGCGAAAGCGGGGGGGCCCCCTACGAGCAGTACTTC
TRBV13,-,TRBJ2-7,-,CASSLKQDPYEQYF,TGTGCCAGCAGCCTAAAGCAGGATCCCTACGAGCAGTACTTC
TRBV7-9,-,TRBJ1-1,-,CASSGTMSITEAFF,TGTGCCAGCTCCGGGACTATGAGTATCACTGAAGCTTTCTTT
TRBV4-1,-,TRBJ2-1,few,CASSQDLPILVGHSHEQFF,TGCGCCAGCAGCCAAGACTTACCCATACTAGTGGGACATTCACATGAGCAGTTCTTC
TRBV4-1,TRBD2,TRBJ2-2,-,CASSQVWLAGAGELFF,TGCGCCAGCAGCCAAGTGTGGCTAGCGGGGGCCGGGGAGCTGTTTTTT
TRBV30,TRBD1,TRBJ1-1,-,CAWSRTGGTEAFF,TGTGCCTGGAGCCGGACAGGGGGTACTGAAGCTTTCTTT
TRBV13,TRBD2,TRBJ2-1,-,CASSLGTSGDNEQFF,TGTGCCAGCAGCTTAGGGACTAGCGGGGACAATGAGCAGTTCTTC